This T cell receptor (beta chain) derives from a study of response to subunit inactivated influenza vaccine. TCRdb recomputed calls from the RT-PCR reads with MiXCR, one row per CDR3 protein. Of 500,000 to 700,000 distinct CDR3 sequences detected, roughly 25% appear once; the ten largest clones hold around 2.8%. This clonotype was recorded at least ten times. The V end lost 3 bases, the J end lost 6 bases, and 3 bases lay between the germline ends. The CDR3 has 11 amino acids. This sample was shared with a second study, whose subject was T cells expressing NK-cell markers. According to that study: 5'RACE template switching with UMIs generated TCR beta cDNA. Several of the experiments relied on an anti-gamma-delta TCR antibody so that only alpha-beta TCR T cells were sorted.

V is TRBV12-3 or TRBV12-4 and J is TRBJ2-1, with D uncertain. The sample was CD4+ T cells sorted from PBMCs, taken roughly 13 days after vaccination. The clonotype comes from a man aged 50 to 60 who received an inactivated influenza vaccine. The CDR3 spells CASSLSNEQFF. Written as DNA, the CDR3 is TGTGCCAGCAGTTTGAGCAATGAGCAGTTCTTC.